The rows below give T cell receptor beta chains drawn from one sample of a study of blood T cell repertoires in COVID-19. TCRdb's table, derived via immunoSEQ multiplex PCR, lists solely in-frame clones and lacks some. The table has about 350,000 clones, roughly 87% seen once. Sequenced sample: PBMCs or T cells enriched from blood (not recorded which). The receptor set was obtained from a woman under 40 who had recovered from COVID-19. Each CDR3 is given with its conserved first and last residue. The D gene is left open where the match is weak. Not all rows give a size; the values are once, few, many and, for expanded clones, a class.

clone size: few
J gene: TRBJ1-2
D gene: NA
V gene: TRBV6-5
CDR3 DNA: TGTGCCAGCAGTCCCTTGGTCAGGCCAGGCTATGGCTACACCTTC
CDR3 protein: CASSPLVRPGYGYTF

clone size: NA
J gene: TRBJ2-3
D gene: TRBD2
V gene: TRBV6-6
CDR3 DNA: TGTGCCAGCAGTTACGGCGGACTAGGTGATACGCAGTATTTT
CDR3 protein: CASSYGGLGDTQYF

clone size: NA
J gene: TRBJ2-1
D gene: NA
V gene: TRBV5-1
CDR3 DNA: TGCGCCAGCAGCGAGTACAGCTCCTACAATGAGCAGTTCTTC
CDR3 protein: CASSEYSSYNEQFF

clone size: NA
J gene: TRBJ1-2
D gene: NA
V gene: TRBV28
CDR3 DNA: TGTGCCAGCAGCTCACCTGACAGGCCTAATGGCTACACCTTC
CDR3 protein: CASSSPDRPNGYTF

clone size: NA
J gene: TRBJ2-2
D gene: NA
V gene: TRBV2
CDR3 DNA: TGTGCCAGTGGAGTCACCGGGGAGCTGTTTTTT
CDR3 protein: CASGVTGELFF

clone size: NA
J gene: TRBJ2-5
D gene: TRBD1
V gene: TRBV19
CDR3 DNA: TGTGCCAGTAGTAACACAGGGGTCGAGACCCAGTACTTC
CDR3 protein: CASSNTGVETQYF

clone size: NA
J gene: TRBJ2-5
D gene: TRBD1
V gene: TRBV27
CDR3 DNA: TGTGCCAGCAGGCCATACGGGACAGGGGGCCAAGAGACCCAGTACTTC
CDR3 protein: CASRPYGTGGQETQYF

clone size: NA
J gene: TRBJ2-1
D gene: TRBD1
V gene: TRBV28
CDR3 DNA: TGTGCCAGCAGTATGGACAGGGATGAGCAGTTCTTC
CDR3 protein: CASSMDRDEQFF

clone size: NA
J gene: TRBJ2-2
D gene: NA
V gene: TRBV10-3
CDR3 DNA: TGTGCCATCAGTGTGGGTCGGGGTAAGAACACCGGGGAGCTGTTTTTT
CDR3 protein: CAISVGRGKNTGELFF

clone size: NA
J gene: TRBJ1-5
D gene: NA
V gene: TRBV14
CDR3 DNA: TGTGCCAGCAGGCCCGGACTCTATAGCAATCAGCCCCAGCATTTT
CDR3 protein: CASRPGLYSNQPQHF

clone size: many
J gene: TRBJ1-2
D gene: TRBD1
V gene: TRBV4-3
CDR3 DNA: TGCGCCAGCAGCCAAGGGGGATCGGGACAGACCTCCTATGGCTACACCTTC
CDR3 protein: CASSQGGSGQTSYGYTF

clone size: NA
J gene: TRBJ2-3
D gene: TRBD2
V gene: TRBV28
CDR3 DNA: TGTGCCAGCAGGGCCGCCCTGGGGAGCGGGGGTGCAGATACGCAGTATTTT
CDR3 protein: CASRAALGSGGADTQYF

clone size: NA
J gene: TRBJ1-4
D gene: TRBD1
V gene: TRBV4-3
CDR3 DNA: TGCGCCAGCAGCCAAGGACAGGGGATCGGGGAAAAACTGTTTTTT
CDR3 protein: CASSQGQGIGEKLFF

clone size: few
J gene: TRBJ1-2
D gene: TRBD1
V gene: TRBV5-1
CDR3 DNA: TGCGCCAGCAGCTTGGAAGCCGGAGGACAGGGGGATGGCTACACCTTC
CDR3 protein: CASSLEAGGQGDGYTF

clone size: NA
J gene: TRBJ1-3
D gene: NA
V gene: TRBV19
CDR3 DNA: TGTGCCAGTAGTTACAGGAGCTCTGGAAACACCATATATTTT
CDR3 protein: CASSYRSSGNTIYF

clone size: NA
J gene: TRBJ1-4
D gene: NA
V gene: TRBV4-1
CDR3 DNA: TGCGCCAGCAGCCGCCTCGGGACACCTAATGAAAAACTGTTTTTT
CDR3 protein: CASSRLGTPNEKLFF

clone size: NA
J gene: TRBJ1-6
D gene: NA
V gene: TRBV2
CDR3 DNA: TGTGCCAGCAGCGTAGGGGGTTCCTATAATTCACCCCTCCACTTT
CDR3 protein: CASSVGGSYNSPLHF

clone size: NA
J gene: TRBJ1-1
D gene: TRBD1
V gene: TRBV19
CDR3 DNA: TGTGCCAGTAGAAGGGACAGGCAGCTTGAAGCTTTCTTT
CDR3 protein: CASRRDRQLEAFF

clone size: NA
J gene: TRBJ2-2
D gene: TRBD1
V gene: TRBV2
CDR3 DNA: TGTGCCAGCAAGACAGGGGGTAGGGTCTACACCGGGGAGCTGTTTTTT
CDR3 protein: CASKTGGRVYTGELFF

clone size: once
J gene: TRBJ1-1
D gene: TRBD1
V gene: TRBV18
CDR3 DNA: TGTGCCAGCTCACCACGGGACAGGGGAGGGAACACTGAAGCTTTCTTT
CDR3 protein: CASSPRDRGGNTEAFF

clone size: NA
J gene: TRBJ1-6
D gene: NA
V gene: TRBV4-3
CDR3 DNA: TGCGCCAGCAGCCAAGATGCGGGGGCCCCCCTCCACTTT
CDR3 protein: CASSQDAGAPLHF

clone size: NA
J gene: TRBJ1-6
D gene: NA
V gene: TRBV9
CDR3 DNA: TGTGCCAGCAGCCCAGTGGGAGGGGGAGGTTCACCCCTCCACTTT
CDR3 protein: CASSPVGGGGSPLHF

clone size: NA
J gene: TRBJ2-7
D gene: TRBD1
V gene: TRBV29-1
CDR3 DNA: TGCAGCGTTGTGGACAGGGCCCAGGGCGAGCAGTACTTC
CDR3 protein: CSVVDRAQGEQYF

clone size: NA
J gene: TRBJ1-2
D gene: TRBD1
V gene: TRBV27
CDR3 DNA: TGTGCCAGCAGCCGGCTGACAGGGGACGGCTACACCTTC
CDR3 protein: CASSRLTGDGYTF

clone size: once
J gene: TRBJ2-7
D gene: TRBD1
V gene: TRBV10-3
CDR3 DNA: TGTGCCATCAAGGATACCGGACAGGGTTACCACGAGCAGTACTTC
CDR3 protein: CAIKDTGQGYHEQYF

clone size: NA
J gene: TRBJ2-5
D gene: TRBD2
V gene: TRBV2
CDR3 DNA: TGTGCCAGCAGTAATAGCGGGGGGGAGGAGACCCAGTACTTC
CDR3 protein: CASSNSGGEETQYF